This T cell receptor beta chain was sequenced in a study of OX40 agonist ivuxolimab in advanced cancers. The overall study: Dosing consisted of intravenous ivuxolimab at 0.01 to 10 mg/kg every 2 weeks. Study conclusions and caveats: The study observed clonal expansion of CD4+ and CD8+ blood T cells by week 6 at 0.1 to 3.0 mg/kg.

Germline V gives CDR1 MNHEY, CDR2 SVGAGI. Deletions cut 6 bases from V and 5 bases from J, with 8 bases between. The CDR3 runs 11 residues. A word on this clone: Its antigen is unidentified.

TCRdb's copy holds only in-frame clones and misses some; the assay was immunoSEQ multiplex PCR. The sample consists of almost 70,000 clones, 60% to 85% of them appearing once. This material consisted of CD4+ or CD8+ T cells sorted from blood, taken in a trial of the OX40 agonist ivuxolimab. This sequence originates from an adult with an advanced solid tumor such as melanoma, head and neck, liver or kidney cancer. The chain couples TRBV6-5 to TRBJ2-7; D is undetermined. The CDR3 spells CASSRNDEQYF. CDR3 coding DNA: TGTGCCAGCAGCCGAAACGACGAGCAGTACTTC.